The T cell receptor beta chain described here comes from a study of cytomegalovirus exposure and HLA in healthy donors. General observations from the study: Indistinguishable V segments such as TRBV6-2 and TRBV6-3 were excluded.

This clone was recorded a few times. Antigen: not known. V was clipped by 7 bases and J by 4 bases; unmatched bases: 6. Germline assignment: CDR1 MNHEY and CDR2 SVGAGI. CDR3 length: 14 amino acids. This PCR relied on a set of 60 Vbeta primers and 13 Jbeta primers. Clones were read by immunoSEQ multiplex PCR, and TCRdb kept only the in-frame ones, dropping some. This sample has about 96,000 clones; around 74% occur once, and the top ten carry roughly 3%. Sequencing input: PBMCs. The clonotype was recovered from a female donor in good health and CMV-seropositive. The chain employs TRBV6-5 and TRBJ1-1; 10 bases agree with TRBD1. In nucleotides, the CDR3 is TGTGCCAGCATCGCCCGGGACAGGGGCACTGAAGCTTTCTTT. Translating gives CASIARDRGTEAFF.